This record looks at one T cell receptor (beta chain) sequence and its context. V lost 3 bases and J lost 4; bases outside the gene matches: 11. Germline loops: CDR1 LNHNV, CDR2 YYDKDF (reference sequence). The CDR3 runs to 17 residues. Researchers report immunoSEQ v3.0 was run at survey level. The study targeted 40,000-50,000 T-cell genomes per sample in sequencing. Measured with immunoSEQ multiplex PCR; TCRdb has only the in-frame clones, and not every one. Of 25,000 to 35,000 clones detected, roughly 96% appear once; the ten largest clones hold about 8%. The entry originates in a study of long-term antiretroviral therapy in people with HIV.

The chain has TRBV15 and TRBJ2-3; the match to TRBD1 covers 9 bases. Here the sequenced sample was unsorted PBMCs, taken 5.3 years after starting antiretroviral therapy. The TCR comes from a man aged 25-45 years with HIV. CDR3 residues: CATSRPDRGAPPDTQYF. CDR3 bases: TGTGCCACCAGCAGGCCGGACAGGGGCGCCCCCCCAGATACGCAGTATTTT.